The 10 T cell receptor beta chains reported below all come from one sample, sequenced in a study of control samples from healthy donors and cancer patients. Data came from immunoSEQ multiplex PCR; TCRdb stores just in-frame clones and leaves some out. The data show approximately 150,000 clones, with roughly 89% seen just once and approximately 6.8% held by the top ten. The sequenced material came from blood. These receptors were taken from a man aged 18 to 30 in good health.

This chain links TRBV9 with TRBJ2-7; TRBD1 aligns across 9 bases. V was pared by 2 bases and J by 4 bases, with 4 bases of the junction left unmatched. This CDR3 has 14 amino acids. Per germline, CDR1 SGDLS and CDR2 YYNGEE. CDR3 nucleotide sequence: TGTGCCAGCAGCGTCGGGACAGGGACTTACGAGCAGTACTTC. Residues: CASSVGTGTYEQYF.

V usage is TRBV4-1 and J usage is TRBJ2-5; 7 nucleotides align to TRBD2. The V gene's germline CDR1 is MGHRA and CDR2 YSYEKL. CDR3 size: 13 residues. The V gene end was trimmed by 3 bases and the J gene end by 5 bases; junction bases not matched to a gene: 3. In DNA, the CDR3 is TGCGCCAGCAGCCACCCCGGGGGGGAGACCCAGTACTTC. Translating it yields CASSHPGGETQYF.

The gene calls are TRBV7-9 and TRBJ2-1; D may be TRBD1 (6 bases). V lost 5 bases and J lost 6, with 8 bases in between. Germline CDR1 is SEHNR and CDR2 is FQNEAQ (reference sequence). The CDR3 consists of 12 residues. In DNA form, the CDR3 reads TGTGCCAGCAGCGTGACAGGCAATGAGCAGTTCTTC. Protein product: CASSVTGNEQFF.

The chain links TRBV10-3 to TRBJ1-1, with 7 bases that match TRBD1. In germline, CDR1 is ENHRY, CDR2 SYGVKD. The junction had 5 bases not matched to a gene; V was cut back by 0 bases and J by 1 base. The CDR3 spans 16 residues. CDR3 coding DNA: TGTGCCATCAGTGAGTCACTACAGGGGAAGAACACTGAAGCTTTCTTT. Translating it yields CAISESLQGKNTEAFF.

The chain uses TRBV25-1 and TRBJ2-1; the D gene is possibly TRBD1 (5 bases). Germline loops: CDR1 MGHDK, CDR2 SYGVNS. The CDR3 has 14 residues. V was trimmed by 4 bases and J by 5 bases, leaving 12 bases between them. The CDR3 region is CASSVQVWDNEQFF. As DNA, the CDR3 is TGTGCCAGCAGTGTACAGGTTTGGGACAATGAGCAGTTCTTC.

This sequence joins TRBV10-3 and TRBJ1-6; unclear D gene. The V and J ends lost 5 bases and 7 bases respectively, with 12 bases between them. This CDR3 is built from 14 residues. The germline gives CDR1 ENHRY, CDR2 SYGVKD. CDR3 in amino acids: CAISPRAENSPLHF. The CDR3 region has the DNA TGTGCCATCAGTCCCCGGGCAGAGAATTCACCCCTCCACTTT.

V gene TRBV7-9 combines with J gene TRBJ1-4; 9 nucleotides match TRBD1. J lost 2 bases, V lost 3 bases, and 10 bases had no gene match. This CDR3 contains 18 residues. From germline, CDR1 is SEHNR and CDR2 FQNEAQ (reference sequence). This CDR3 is CASSFSMTGGKTNEKLFF. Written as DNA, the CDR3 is TGTGCCAGCAGCTTTTCCATGACAGGGGGAAAGACTAATGAAAAACTGTTTTTT.

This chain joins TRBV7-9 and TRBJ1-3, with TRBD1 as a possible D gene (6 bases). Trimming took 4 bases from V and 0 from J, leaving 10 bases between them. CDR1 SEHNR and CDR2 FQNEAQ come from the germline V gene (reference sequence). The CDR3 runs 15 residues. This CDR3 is CASSYNRDSGNTIYF. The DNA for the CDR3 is TGTGCCAGCAGCTATAACAGGGACTCTGGAAACACCATATATTTT. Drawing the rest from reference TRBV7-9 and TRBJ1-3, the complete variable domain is DTGVSQNPRHKITKRGQNVTFRCDPISEHNRLYWYRQTLGQGPEFLTYFQNEAQLEKSRLLSDRFSAERPKGSFSTLEIQRTEQGDSAMYLCASSYNRDSGNTIYFGEGSWLTVV.

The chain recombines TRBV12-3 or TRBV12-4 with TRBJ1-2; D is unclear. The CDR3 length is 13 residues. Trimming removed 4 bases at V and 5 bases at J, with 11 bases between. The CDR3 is CASSSGPGYGYTF. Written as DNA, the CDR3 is TGTGCCAGCAGTTCCGGGCCCGGATATGGCTACACCTTC.

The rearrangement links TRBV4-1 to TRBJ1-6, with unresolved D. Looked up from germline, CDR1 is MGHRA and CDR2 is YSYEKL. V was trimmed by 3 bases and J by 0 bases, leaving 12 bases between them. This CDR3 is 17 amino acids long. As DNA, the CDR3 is TGCGCCAGCAGCCACGAGACACTAAGCTCCTATAATTCACCCCTCCACTTT. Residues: CASSHETLSSYNSPLHF.